A single sample is the source of the 29 T cell receptor beta chains below, sequenced in a study of cytotoxic CD8 clonotypes in ibrutinib-treated CLL. Generated by immunoSEQ multiplex PCR, the TCRdb table keeps only in-frame clones and is missing some. Among some 200,000 clones listed, more than 65% were seen once. The sample was PBMCs, taken after 12 months of ibrutinib treatment. The receptor source for this set is a human donor with chronic lymphocytic leukemia.

V and J are TRBV28 and TRBJ2-5; a weak D match, TRBD2 (7 bases). The CDR3 has 14 residues. The V gene lost 6 bases and the J gene lost 4 bases, with 15 bases spanning the gap. Germline V CDR1 and CDR2: MDHEN, SYDVKM. The CDR3: CASSLAGARETQYF. The CDR3 DNA is TGTGCCAGCAGCTTGGCGGGGGCAAGAGAGACCCAGTACTTC.

The chain employs TRBV4-3 and TRBJ2-7; D gene ambiguous. V lost 3 bases to trimming and J lost 0 bases, with 9 bases between them. The CDR3 loop spans 14 amino acids. The V gene's germline CDR1 is LGHNA and CDR2 YSLEER. CDR3 in amino acids: CASSQDDFSYEQYF. CDR3 nucleotides: TGCGCCAGCAGCCAGGATGATTTCTCCTACGAGCAGTACTTC.

CDR3 DNA sequence: TGTGCCAGCAGAGATAGCGGGAACCCCTCCTACGAGCAGTACTTC. This gives the protein CASRDSGNPSYEQYF. V gene TRBV2 combines with J gene TRBJ2-7, with 8 bases lining up with TRBD2. This CDR3 is built from 15 residues. V gave up 6 bases and J gave up 0 bases; unmatched junction bases: 7. Looked up from germline, CDR1 is SNHLY and CDR2 is FYNNEI. The complete variable domain, with remaining parts taken from reference TRBV2 and TRBJ2-7, reads EPEVTQTPSHQVTQMGQEVILRCVPISNHLYFYWYRQILGQKVEFLVSFYNNEISEKSEIFDDQFSVERPDGSNFTLKIRSTKLEDSAMYFCASRDSGNPSYEQYFGPGTRLTVT.

The chain combines TRBV5-1 with TRBJ2-6, with D perhaps matching TRBD1 (5 bases). The length of the CDR3 is 17 residues. The germline V gene has CDR1 SGHRS and CDR2 YFSETQ. With 1 base removed from V and 4 bases from J, the gap between germline ends came to 15 bases. In DNA, the CDR3 is TGCGCCAGCAGCTTGACCATCCAGGGTGCCGGGGCCAACGTCCTGACTTTC. Protein sequence: CASSLTIQGAGANVLTF.

Only a few counts were recorded for this clone. V and J are TRBV7-9 and TRBJ1-2, with TRBD1 identical over 7 bases. The V gene's germline CDR1 is SEHNR and CDR2 FQNEAQ (reference sequence). This CDR3 is 14 amino acids long. Trimming at V came to 3 bases and at J to 5 bases, leaving 6 bases not matched to a gene. The DNA for the CDR3 is TGTGCCAGCAGCTTGACAGGGAACGGGTATGGCTACACCTTC. Translated: CASSLTGNGYGYTF.

The chain links TRBV6-1 to TRBJ1-1; D perhaps matches TRBD1 (5 bases). CDR3 size: 14 residues. The germline V gene encodes CDR1 MNHNS and CDR2 SASEGT. V dropped 2 bases and J dropped 5 bases, with 12 bases sitting between them. In DNA, the CDR3 is TGTGCCAGCAGTGAATTGGGGCCCAAAACTGAAGCTTTCTTT. As protein: CASSELGPKTEAFF.

The chain joins TRBV6-1 to TRBJ2-7; weak D call: TRBD1 (6 bases). The germline V gene has CDR1 MNHNS and CDR2 SASEGT. CDR3 length: 14 residues. The V end lost 11 bases, the J end lost 4 bases, and 21 bases lay between the germline ends. The CDR3 spells CAGGREDQFYEQYF. CDR3 DNA: TGTGCCGGGGGCCGGGAAGACCAATTTTACGAGCAGTACTTC.

The chain combines TRBV7-7 with TRBJ1-1; possibly TRBD1 for D (6 bases). Per the germline V gene, CDR1 is SSHAT and CDR2 is FNYEAQ (reference sequence). V dropped 4 bases and J dropped 3 bases, with 9 bases sitting between them. CDR3 size: 13 residues. CDR3 coding DNA: TGTGCCAGCAGCTCAAACAGGGACACTGAAGCTTTCTTT. This encodes CASSSNRDTEAFF.

The V call is TRBV27, the J call TRBJ1-3; D unclear. The CDR3 is 14 residues long. V lost 5 bases to trimming and J lost 2 bases, with 10 bases between them. Germline V gene sequence: CDR1 MNHEY, CDR2 SMNVEV (reference sequence). The CDR3 loop reads CASSPVTAGNTIYF. CDR3 sequence (DNA): TGTGCCAGCAGTCCAGTTACGGCTGGAAACACCATATATTTT.

This sequence joins TRBV9 and TRBJ2-1; no firm D call. V lost 0 bases and J lost 8, with 9 bases in between. The CDR3 runs to 13 residues. Germline values: CDR1 SGDLS, CDR2 YYNGEE. The CDR3 DNA reads TGTGCCAGCAGCGTAGTAGGCGACCATGAGCAGTTCTTC. Its protein product is CASSVVGDHEQFF.

The chain is built from TRBV9 and TRBJ2-3; the match to TRBD2 covers 10 bases. Germline loops: CDR1 SGDLS, CDR2 YYNGEE. V lost 1 base to trimming and J lost 5 bases; unmatched junction nucleotides: 1. The CDR3 consists of 14 residues. In DNA form, the CDR3 reads TGTGCCAGCAGCGTAATAGCGGGAGGAGATACGCAGTATTTT. Protein product: CASSVIAGGDTQYF.

This sequence joins TRBV7-2 and TRBJ2-2; D is uncertain. Germline CDR1 and CDR2: SGHTA and FQGNSA. V lost 8 bases and J lost 4, with 11 bases in between. The length of the CDR3 is 13 residues. DNA of the CDR3: TGTGCCAGCCAACCCCTGCGCACCGGGGAGCTGTTTTTT. Translating it yields CASQPLRTGELFF. Filled out from reference TRBV7-2 and TRBJ2-2, the complete variable domain reads GAGVSQSPSNKVTEKGKDVELRCDPISGHTALYWYRQSLGQGLEFLIYFQGNSAPDKSGLPSDRFSAERTGGSVSTLTIQRTQQEDSAVYLCASQPLRTGELFFGEGSRLTVL.

The chain carries TRBV30 and TRBJ1-2; D is unresolved. The CDR3 consists of 13 residues. Germline V gives CDR1 GTSNPN, CDR2 SVGIG (reference sequence). V lost 7 bases and J lost 4, with 16 bases in between. CDR3 in DNA: TGTGCCTCCAGAGTGGGGTCCGCCTATGGCTACACCTTC. This translates into CASRVGSAYGYTF.

The rearrangement uses TRBV11-2 and TRBJ2-7; possibly TRBD2 for D (6 bases). The V gene lost 4 bases and the J gene lost 5 bases, with 24 bases spanning the gap. This CDR3 comprises 17 residues. Germline V gene sequence: CDR1 SGHAT, CDR2 FQNNGV. This CDR3 is CASSSRRWGLKGHEQYF. CDR3 nucleotide sequence: TGTGCCAGCAGCTCCAGACGTTGGGGACTTAAGGGCCACGAGCAGTACTTC.

This chain joins TRBV28 and TRBJ2-5; D is perhaps TRBD2 (7 bases). V gave up 2 bases and J gave up 4 bases, with 11 bases separating them. Germline CDR1 and CDR2: MDHEN and SYDVKM. There are 14 residues in the CDR3. The CDR3 DNA sequence: TGTGCCAGCAGTTTAATGAGGGGGGGAGAGACCCAGTACTTC. It is translated as CASSLMRGGETQYF.

V usage is TRBV4-3 and J usage is TRBJ1-4, with no clear D. Germline V gene lookup returns CDR1 LGHNA and CDR2 YSLEER. The germline V and J ends were trimmed by 3 bases and 5 bases, with 4 bases remaining between them. This CDR3 spans 12 amino acids. The CDR3 sequence: CASSHLNEKLFF. In nucleotides, the CDR3 is TGCGCCAGCAGCCACCTCAATGAAAAACTGTTTTTT.

The chain links TRBV25-1 to TRBJ1-4; maybe TRBD1 (5 bases). The V gene lost 8 bases and the J gene lost 12 bases, with 16 bases spanning the gap. CDR1 is MGHDK and CDR2 is SYGVNS in the germline V gene. CDR3 length equals 12 residues. The chain's CDR3 is CASGVGGGELFF. CDR3 coding DNA: TGTGCCAGCGGAGTGGGGGGGGGAGAACTGTTTTTT.

This clone was counted between two and nine times. V usage is TRBV9 and J usage is TRBJ2-7; 7 bases line up with TRBD1. The CDR3 spans 14 residues. V shed 4 bases, J shed 3 bases, and the junction held 7 bases outside the gene matches. Per germline, CDR1 SGDLS and CDR2 YYNGEE. The CDR3 is CASSPPTGNYEQYF. The CDR3 coding sequence is TGTGCCAGCAGCCCCCCGACAGGGAACTACGAGCAGTACTTC.

This clone occurred once. This chain connects TRBV5-1 to TRBJ2-3; TRBD2 matches 7 bases. The trim removed 2 bases at V and 5 bases at J, leaving 5 bases unmatched. The CDR3 contains 14 residues. Germline V CDR1 and CDR2: SGHRS, YFSETQ. CDR3 residues: CASSLGTTVDTQYF. The CDR3, as DNA: TGCGCCAGCAGCTTAGGGACTACCGTAGATACGCAGTATTTT.

The chain uses TRBV5-1 and TRBJ2-5, with D perhaps TRBD2 (6 bases). Germline-derived CDR1 and CDR2 are SGHRS and YFSETQ. The CDR3 runs to 15 residues. The V and J ends lost 2 bases and 6 bases respectively, with 17 bases between them. This CDR3 is CASSFSVQEGKTQYF. The CDR3 DNA is TGCGCCAGCAGCTTTTCGGTACAGGAGGGCAAGACCCAGTACTTC.

The chain is built from TRBV6-1 and TRBJ1-2; D is unclear. Looked up from germline, CDR1 is MNHNS and CDR2 is SASEGT. The CDR3 extends over 11 amino acids. V shed 6 bases and J shed 13 bases, with 15 bases lying between them. CDR3 sequence: CASSYPGIGTF. The CDR3 region has the DNA TGTGCCAGCAGCTACCCGGGTATAGGCACCTTC.

This chain joins TRBV6-1 and TRBJ1-1; 9 bases align to TRBD1. Germline values: CDR1 MNHNS, CDR2 SASEGT. Trimming took 1 base from V and 0 from J; bases not matched to a gene: 9. The length of the CDR3 is 18 residues. CDR3 sequence (DNA): TGTGCCAGCAGTGAAGTTCCCGGGACAGGGTCCATGAACACTGAAGCTTTCTTT. Protein sequence: CASSEVPGTGSMNTEAFF.

The V call is TRBV19, the J call TRBJ1-4, with 8 bases identical to TRBD1. Germline CDR1 reads LNHDA; CDR2 reads SQIVND (reference sequence). The CDR3 totals 14 residues. The junction had 8 bases not matched to a gene; V was cut back by 6 bases and J by 8 bases. This CDR3 reads CASSSGGSGEKLFF. The CDR3 region has the DNA TGTGCCAGTAGCTCAGGGGGCTCTGGGGAAAAACTGTTTTTT. Looking up the rest from reference TRBV19 and TRBJ1-4 gives the full variable domain: DGGITQSPKYLFRKEGQNVTLSCEQNLNHDAMYWYRQDPGQGLRLIYYSQIVNDFQKGDIAEGYSVSREKKESFPLTVTSAQKNPTAFYLCASSSGGSGEKLFFGSGTQLSVL.

V and J are TRBV7-2 and TRBJ1-3; 7 bases match TRBD1. The CDR3 spans 16 residues. Germline CDR1 reads SGHTA; CDR2 reads FQGNSA. With 4 bases clipped from V and 0 bases from J, the junction kept 6 bases outside the gene matches. CDR3 sequence: CASSWGQSSSGNTIYF. The DNA of the CDR3 is TGTGCCAGCAGCTGGGGACAGTCTAGCTCTGGAAACACCATATATTTT.

The CDR3 nucleotides are TGTGCCAGCTCACCAAACGGGGGAGGTACTGAAGCTTTCTTT. Its translation is CASSPNGGGTEAFF. The rearrangement joins TRBV18 to TRBJ1-1, with a weak D call TRBD1 (5 bases). The V gene lost 2 bases and the J gene lost 5 bases, with 12 bases spanning the gap. The CDR3 contains 14 residues. Looked up from germline, CDR1 is KGHSH and CDR2 is LQKENI.

The V gene is TRBV2, the J gene TRBJ2-7; D call uncertain. The CDR3 is 11 residues long. Germline loops: CDR1 SNHLY, CDR2 FYNNEI. V was trimmed by 8 bases and J by 9 bases, leaving 14 bases between them. The CDR3 is CASVQGRGQYF. CDR3 DNA sequence: TGTGCCAGCGTACAAGGCCGCGGGCAGTACTTC.

This chain connects TRBV28 to TRBJ2-1; 7 positions agree with TRBD2. The CDR3 contains 16 residues. The germline V gene encodes CDR1 MDHEN and CDR2 SYDVKM. The J segment lost 2 bases and the V segment lost 7 bases, leaving 11 bases of the junction unmatched. The CDR3: CASNTGRVRPYNEQFF. The CDR3 coding sequence is TGTGCCAGCAACACTGGGAGGGTGCGCCCCTACAATGAGCAGTTCTTC. Drawing the rest from reference TRBV28 and TRBJ2-1, the complete variable domain is DVKVTQSSRYLVKRTGEKVFLECVQDMDHENMFWYRQDPGLGLRLIYFSYDVKMKEKGDIPEGYSVSREKKERFSLILESASTNQTSMYLCASNTGRVRPYNEQFFGPGTRLTVL.

The V gene is TRBV29-1, the J gene TRBJ2-2; D remains ambiguous. V gave up 5 bases and J gave up 6 bases, with 10 bases separating them. Germline V lookup: CDR1 SQVTM, CDR2 ANQGSEA. The CDR3 runs 12 residues. CDR3 loop: CSVRTSPGELFF. The CDR3 bases are TGCAGCGTTAGGACCAGCCCCGGGGAGCTGTTTTTT.

The genes are TRBV13 and TRBJ2-2; D is ambiguous. There are 12 residues in the CDR3. V was clipped by 5 bases and J by 1 base, with 2 bases between them. The V gene's germline CDR1 is PRHDT and CDR2 FYEKMQ (reference sequence). The CDR3 sequence: CASSENTGELFF. The CDR3, as DNA: TGTGCCAGCAGCGAGAACACCGGGGAGCTGTTTTTT.